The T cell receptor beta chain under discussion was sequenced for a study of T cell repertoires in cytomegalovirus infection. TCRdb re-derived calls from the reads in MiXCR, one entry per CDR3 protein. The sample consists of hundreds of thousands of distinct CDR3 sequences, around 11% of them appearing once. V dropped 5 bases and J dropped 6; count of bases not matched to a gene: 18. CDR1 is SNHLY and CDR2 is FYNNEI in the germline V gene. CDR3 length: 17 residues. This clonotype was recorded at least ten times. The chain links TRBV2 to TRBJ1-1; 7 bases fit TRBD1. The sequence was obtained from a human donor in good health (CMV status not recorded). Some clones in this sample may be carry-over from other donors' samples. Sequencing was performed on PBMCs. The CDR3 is CASSSNRGNDGGAEAFF. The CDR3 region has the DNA TGTGCCAGCAGTTCGAACAGGGGAAATGATGGGGGCGCTGAAGCTTTCTTT.